The T cell receptor beta chain described here comes from a study of T cells in Graves' hyperthyroidism and ophthalmopathy. Whole-study findings and limits: In the blood, most expanded thyroid clonotypes above 0.001 appeared as well. A 13 V-J model separated ophthalmopathy from stable hyperthyroidism.

With a duration under 2 months, the hyperthyroidism was newly diagnosed in patients aged 18 to 65. Investigators excluded patients with uncontrolled infection, other autoimmune disease, pregnancy or lactation. A remark on this clonotype: Its antigen remains unknown.

What was amplified from RNA transcripts were TCR beta CDR3 regions. TCR CDR3 regions were first amplified by RT-PCR with HTBI primers. MiXCR, applied by TCRdb to the multiplex PCR reads, yields one record per CDR3 protein. Of 550,000 to 850,000 distinct CDR3 sequences listed, roughly a sixth are singletons. This sequence was found in a woman aged 50 to 60 with Graves' hyperthyroidism that later progressed to Graves' ophthalmopathy. The sample consisted of blood.

The CDR3 sequence: CASSSRDRGYTGELFF. CDR3 DNA sequence: TGTGCCAGCAGCTCCAGGGACAGGGGCTACACCGGGGAGCTGTTTTTT. This rearrangement joins TRBV5-4 to TRBJ2-2; TRBD1 matches 10 bases. After removal of 3 bases from V and 3 bases from J, the junction contained 5 bases not matched to a gene. Germline V gene sequence: CDR1 SGHNT, CDR2 YYREEE (reference sequence). This CDR3 is 16 amino acids long.